These 31 T cell receptor beta chains came from one sample sequenced in a study of blood T cell repertoires in COVID-19. Produced via immunoSEQ multiplex PCR; TCRdb's table is partial and in-frame only. The table records approximately 210,000 clones, roughly four fifths of them present only once. Sample: peripheral blood. The receptors were gathered from a woman aged 40 to 50 with acute or convalescent COVID-19.

This rearrangement joins TRBV14 to TRBJ1-1; 11 bases fit TRBD1. CDR1 is SGHDN and CDR2 is FVKESK in the germline V gene. The CDR3 has 16 amino acids. Trimming removed 4 bases from V and 8 bases from J; junction bases left unmatched: 12. The CDR3 sequence: CASSLRAGQGDMEAFF. As DNA, the CDR3 is TGTGCCAGCAGCCTCAGAGCGGGACAGGGGGATATGGAAGCTTTCTTT.

The CDR3 DNA is TGTGCCACCAGGGGGACAGGCACAGATACGCAGTATTTT. It encodes CATRGTGTDTQYF. V gene TRBV24-1 combines with J gene TRBJ2-3; TRBD1 matches at 7 bases. The CDR3 totals 13 residues. V gave up 7 bases and J gave up 1 base; unmatched junction bases: 1. Germline V CDR1 and CDR2: KGHDR, SFDVKD.

This rearrangement joins TRBV2 to TRBJ2-2, with TRBD2 matching 8 bases. V trimming: 0 bases; J trimming: 7 bases; junction bases outside the gene matches: 13. Germline CDR1 SNHLY, CDR2 FYNNEI. The CDR3 covers 18 residues. Written as DNA, the CDR3 is TGTGCCAGCAGTGAAGCGGGGCGGATTGCGGGGGGTGTCGGGGAGCTGTTTTTT. Protein: CASSEAGRIAGGVGELFF. The variable domain in full, with the rest retrieved from reference TRBV2 and TRBJ2-2, is EPEVTQTPSHQVTQMGQEVILRCVPISNHLYFYWYRQILGQKVEFLVSFYNNEISEKSEIFDDQFSVERPDGSNFTLKIRSTKLEDSAMYFCASSEAGRIAGGVGELFFGEGSRLTVL.

In its sample, this clone was seen once. V is TRBV24-1 and J is TRBJ1-4; 10 bases are shared with TRBD1. Germline V gives CDR1 KGHDR, CDR2 SFDVKD. The V gene end was trimmed by 4 bases and the J gene end by 7 bases; junction bases not matched to a gene: 5. The CDR3 has 15 residues. The chain's CDR3 is CATSDSGTGAEKLFF. The CDR3 bases are TGTGCCACCAGTGACTCCGGGACAGGGGCTGAAAAACTGTTTTTT.

This clone was counted a few times. One end of the junction does not line up with germline, which may come from a read error. CDR3 loop: CASSVDRGPQPQHF. In DNA, the CDR3 is TGTGCCAGCAGCGTAGACAGGGGGCCCCAGCCCCAGCATTTT. The V call is TRBV11-2, the J call TRBJ1-5; 10 bases line up with TRBD1. CDR3 length equals 14 residues. Germline values: CDR1 SGHAT, CDR2 FQNNGV.

In its sample, this clone was seen once. The chain combines TRBV6-1 with TRBJ2-2, with 9 bases identical to TRBD2. CDR1 is MNHNS and CDR2 is SASEGT in the germline V gene. V lost 3 bases to trimming and J lost 2 bases; unmatched junction nucleotides: 10. The CDR3 loop spans 18 amino acids. The CDR3 sequence is CASSEWFGLAGNTGELFF. CDR3 coding DNA: TGTGCCAGCAGTGAGTGGTTTGGGCTAGCGGGAAACACCGGGGAGCTGTTTTTT.

The chain carries TRBV5-1 and TRBJ2-1; possible D gene TRBD1, 5 bases. CDR3 size: 16 residues. In germline, CDR1 is SGHRS, CDR2 YFSETQ. Trimming cost V 4 bases and J 8 bases, with 22 bases left between them. For the CDR3, the DNA is TGCGCCAGCAGCCAGGGAAAATTGGATACTCGCGATGAGCAGTTCTTC. This encodes CASSQGKLDTRDEQFF.

The V call is TRBV6-5, the J call TRBJ2-5, with D perhaps matching TRBD2 (6 bases). V lost 9 bases to trimming and J lost 5 bases, with 22 bases between them. The germline gives CDR1 MNHEY, CDR2 SVGAGI. CDR3 length equals 15 residues. The CDR3 is CASTLGGGTQETQYF. The CDR3 DNA follows: TGTGCCAGTACTTTAGGAGGCGGGACGCAGGAGACCCAGTACTTC.

The chain combines TRBV12-2 with TRBJ2-5; the table calls TRBD2, which could not be checked here. TRBV12-2 counts as a pseudogene. CDR3 length: 17 residues. CDR3 protein: CASRFVEISGTQETQYF. As DNA, the CDR3 is TGTGCAAGTCGCTTCGTAGAGATTAGCGGGACTCAAGAGACCCAGTACTTC.

The genes are TRBV6-5 and TRBJ2-1; D is possibly TRBD1 (6 bases). V was shortened by 6 bases and J by 4 bases, with 16 bases between the two germline ends. This CDR3 comprises 15 residues. CDR1 and CDR2 from the germline V gene are MNHEY and SVGAGI. CDR3 amino acids: CASRATGSGYNEQFF. DNA of the CDR3: TGTGCCAGCAGGGCAACAGGGAGTGGATACAATGAGCAGTTCTTC.

The chain employs TRBV30 and TRBJ1-1; D is unresolved. Germline V CDR1 and CDR2: GTSNPN, SVGIG (reference sequence). The CDR3 runs 17 residues. Trimming left V 2 bases short and J 6 bases short, with 25 bases between. CDR3 DNA sequence: TGTGCCTGGAGTCACGGGGATAACGGGGATAAAAGCGCTGAAGCTTTCTTT. It translates to CAWSHGDNGDKSAEAFF.

This clone was counted once. The genes are TRBV5-8 and TRBJ1-2; D is ambiguous. Looked up from germline, CDR1 is SGHTS and CDR2 is YDEGEE. This CDR3 has 13 residues. The ends were cut back, 2 bases at V and 7 bases at J, with 12 bases in the middle. CDR3 nucleotide sequence: TGTGCCAGCAGCTTACGCGGTGAAGGTGGCTACACCTTC. Encoded protein: CASSLRGEGGYTF. The complete variable domain, with remaining parts taken from reference TRBV5-8 and TRBJ1-2, reads EAGVTQSPTHLIKTRGQQATLRCSPISGHTSVYWYQQALGLGLQFLLWYDEGEERNRGNFPPRFSGRQFPNYSSELNVNALELEDSALYLCASSLRGEGGYTFGSGTRLTVV.

V gene TRBV30 combines with J gene TRBJ2-7, with TRBD1 identical over 9 bases. Germline V gene data show CDR1 as GTSNPN and CDR2 as SVGIG (reference sequence). The trim removed 2 bases at V and 3 bases at J, leaving 2 bases unmatched. This CDR3 has 13 residues. CDR3 bases: TGTGCCTGGAGTCAGGGACAGGGCTACGAGCAGTACTTC. It encodes CAWSQGQGYEQYF.

This clone was observed a single time. This chain links TRBV6-5 with TRBJ2-7, with D possibly being TRBD1 (6 bases). The CDR3 is 14 amino acids. The V end was cut by 0 bases, the J end by 3 bases, with 9 bases between. Germline CDR1 MNHEY, CDR2 SVGAGI. The CDR3 protein is CASSYSTGYYEQYF. Here the CDR3 DNA reads TGTGCCAGCAGTTACTCGACAGGTTACTACGAGCAGTACTTC.

This sequence joins TRBV5-6 and TRBJ2-7; D gene ambiguous. Trimming left V 2 bases short and J 3 bases short, with 3 bases between. The V gene's germline CDR1 is SGHDT and CDR2 YYEEEE. This CDR3 region has 11 residues. For the CDR3, the DNA is TGTGCCAGCAGCTTCGGCTACGAGCAGTACTTC. It specifies CASSFGYEQYF.

V is TRBV6-5 and J is TRBJ1-1; D is perhaps TRBD1 (5 bases). The V gene's germline CDR1 is MNHEY and CDR2 SVGAGI. The V gene lost 7 bases and the J gene lost 1 base, with 10 bases spanning the gap. The CDR3 covers 13 residues. The CDR3 loop reads CASTQGRNTEAFF. The CDR3, as DNA: TGTGCCAGCACGCAGGGTCGGAACACTGAAGCTTTCTTT.

The DNA for the CDR3 is TGTGCCATCAGTGAAGGGGGCCCCTACGAGCAGTACTTC. Its translation is CAISEGGPYEQYF. This chain uses TRBV10-3 with TRBJ2-7; 7 nucleotides match TRBD1. Per the germline V gene, CDR1 is ENHRY and CDR2 is SYGVKD. This CDR3 has 13 residues. V trimming: 3 bases; J trimming: 2 bases; junction bases outside the gene matches: 1.

The genes are TRBV2 and TRBJ2-5; D is perhaps TRBD1 (5 bases). Trimming stripped 3 bases from V and 5 bases from J, with 13 bases between. The CDR3 contains 14 residues. Germline V gene data show CDR1 as SNHLY and CDR2 as FYNNEI. The CDR3 bases are TGTGCCAGCAGTGATAGCAGGGTGGGGGAGACCCAGTACTTC. It specifies CASSDSRVGETQYF.

The chain employs TRBV6-1 and TRBJ2-7; D uncertain. V was clipped by 3 bases and J by 2 bases, with 5 bases between them. CDR1 is MNHNS and CDR2 is SASEGT in the germline V gene. CDR3 size: 12 residues. The CDR3 DNA follows: TGTGCCAGCAGTGAGGGCCCCTACGAGCAGTACTTC. Its translation is CASSEGPYEQYF.

J is TRBJ1-5 and V is TRBV30, with 7 positions matching TRBD1. Looked up from germline, CDR1 is GTSNPN and CDR2 is SVGIG (reference sequence). The CDR3 is 16 residues long. With 3 bases clipped from V and 7 bases from J, the junction kept 15 bases outside the gene matches. CDR3 in DNA: TGTGCCTGGAGCGGCGCGGCAGGGGGAAATCAACAGCCCCAGCATTTT. Translated, it gives CAWSGAAGGNQQPQHF.

V usage is TRBV5-6 and J usage is TRBJ2-1; 8 bases are a match to TRBD1. Germline values: CDR1 SGHDT, CDR2 YYEEEE. This CDR3 is 15 amino acids long. V lost 2 bases to trimming and J lost 9 bases; unmatched junction nucleotides: 10. CDR3 amino acids: CASSLEGQGAGEQFF. CDR3 DNA sequence: TGTGCCAGCAGCTTAGAAGGACAGGGTGCAGGTGAGCAGTTCTTC. Complete variable domain (other parts from reference TRBV5-6 and TRBJ2-1): DAGVTQSPTHLIKTRGQQVTLRCSPKSGHDTVSWYQQALGQGPQFIFQYYEEEERQRGNFPDRFSGHQFPNYSSELNVNALLLGDSALYLCASSLEGQGAGEQFFGPGTRLTVL.

The chain combines TRBV11-2 with TRBJ2-7; 9 nucleotides agree with TRBD2. J was trimmed by 2 bases and V by 2 bases; bases with no gene match: 7. The CDR3 has 16 residues. Germline CDR1 reads SGHAT; CDR2 reads FQNNGV. The CDR3 DNA is TGTGCCAGCAGCTTAAGTCTGGCTAGCGGGGCCTACGAGCAGTACTTC. Its translation: CASSLSLASGAYEQYF.

The sample holds many counts of this clone. The chain joins TRBV6-6 to TRBJ1-3; D might be TRBD1 (5 bases). Trimming left V 0 bases short and J 2 bases short, with 11 bases between. Germline lookup yields CDR1 MNHNY and CDR2 SVGAGI (reference sequence). This CDR3 has 16 residues. The CDR3: CASSYSPGPPGNTIYF. CDR3 in DNA: TGTGCCAGCAGTTACTCCCCAGGGCCTCCTGGAAACACCATATATTTT.

This chain connects TRBV5-6 to TRBJ1-4; D is unresolved. Trimming took off 4 bases at V and 0 bases at J, with 13 bases between the two ends. CDR1 is SGHDT and CDR2 is YYEEEE in the germline V gene. This CDR3 is built from 16 residues. The CDR3 region is CASSQGGFATNEKLFF. The CDR3 nucleotides read TGTGCCAGCAGCCAAGGCGGCTTTGCAACTAATGAAAAACTGTTTTTT.

The chain employs TRBV7-2 and TRBJ1-1, with D unclear. The CDR3 has 14 amino acids. Trimming stripped 2 bases from V and 1 base from J, with 8 bases between. Germline V gene sequence: CDR1 SGHTA, CDR2 FQGNSA. This chain's CDR3 is CASSLSGRNTEAFF. CDR3 DNA sequence: TGTGCCAGCAGCTTAAGCGGCAGGAACACTGAAGCTTTCTTT. Full variable domain (outside the CDR3, taken from reference TRBV7-2 and TRBJ1-1): GAGVSQSPSNKVTEKGKDVELRCDPISGHTALYWYRQSLGQGLEFLIYFQGNSAPDKSGLPSDRFSAERTGGSVSTLTIQRTQQEDSAVYLCASSLSGRNTEAFFGQGTRLTVV.

The V gene is TRBV11-2, the J gene TRBJ2-3; TRBD2 matches 9 bases. The CDR3 contains 17 residues. Germline values: CDR1 SGHAT, CDR2 FQNNGV. After removal of 1 base from V and 5 bases from J, the junction contained 10 bases not matched to a gene. The CDR3 nucleotides are TGTGCCAGCAGCTTAGGACCCCTTAGCGGGAGTAAAGATACGCAGTATTTT. Its translation is CASSLGPLSGSKDTQYF. The variable domain in full, completed from reference TRBV11-2 and TRBJ2-3, reads EAGVAQSPRYKIIEKRQSVAFWCNPISGHATLYWYQQILGQGPKLLIQFQNNGVVDDSQLPKDRFSAERLKGVDSTLKIQPAKLEDSAVYLCASSLGPLSGSKDTQYFGPGTRLTVL.

J is TRBJ1-3 and V is TRBV3-1 (or the pseudogene TRBV3-2); D uncertain. The CDR3 loop spans 15 amino acids. Germline V gene data show CDR1 as LGHDT and CDR2 as YNNKEL (reference sequence). V was shortened by 3 bases and J by 0 bases, with 9 bases between the two germline ends. The CDR3, as DNA: TGTGCCAGCAGCCAGGATTACAGCTCTGGAAACACCATATATTTT. It translates to CASSQDYSSGNTIYF.

The chain employs TRBV14 and TRBJ2-2, with 8 bases aligning to TRBD2. This CDR3 is 15 amino acids long. With 4 bases clipped from V and 7 bases from J, the junction kept 8 bases outside the gene matches. From germline, CDR1 is SGHDN and CDR2 FVKESK. CDR3 protein: CASSRSGGPGGELFF. DNA of the CDR3: TGTGCCAGCAGCCGCTCGGGGGGGCCTGGCGGGGAGCTGTTTTTT.

The chain links TRBV6-1 to TRBJ1-2; no reliable D call. Germline CDR1 MNHNS, CDR2 SASEGT. V lost 3 bases to trimming and J lost 0 bases, with 5 bases between them. The CDR3 has 13 amino acids. In nucleotides, the CDR3 is TGTGCCAGCAGTGAGGGAGCTAACTATGGCTACACCTTC. Translating it yields CASSEGANYGYTF.

This clone was recorded once. The chain is built from TRBV7-6 and TRBJ1-3; 9 nucleotides align to TRBD1. Germline CDR1 is SGHVS and CDR2 is FNYEAQ. The ends lost 3 bases at V and 1 base at J; junction bases unmatched: 4. The CDR3 contains 16 residues. The CDR3 region is CASSLGGQGSGNTIYF. The CDR3, as DNA: TGTGCCAGCAGCTTGGGGGGACAGGGATCTGGAAACACCATATATTTT.

V gene TRBV13 combines with J gene TRBJ1-1; no firm D call. The V gene lost 0 bases and the J gene lost 4 bases, with 6 bases spanning the gap. CDR1 PRHDT and CDR2 FYEKMQ come from the germline V gene (reference sequence). The CDR3 is 13 residues long. CDR3 nucleotide sequence: TGTGCCAGCAGCTTAGGGGGCAGCACTGAAGCTTTCTTT. Translating it yields CASSLGGSTEAFF.